The 32 T cell receptor beta chains below were found in one sample sequenced in a study of control samples from healthy donors and cancer patients. Assay: immunoSEQ multiplex PCR; the TCRdb copy retains only in-frame clones and omits some. The table includes some 130,000 clones, under 95% detected once. The sequenced material came from PBMCs. The receptors were sampled from a man in his fifties or sixties with head and neck cancer.

The chain has TRBV7-3 and TRBJ2-5, with D possibly being TRBD2 (5 bases). The CDR3 is 13 residues long. V was cut by 2 bases and J by 5 bases, with 9 bases left in between. CDR1 and CDR2 from the germline V gene are SGHTA and FQGTGA. As DNA, the CDR3 is TGTGCCAGCAGCTTAGGGGAGCTTGAGACCCAGTACTTC. This gives the protein CASSLGELETQYF.

J is TRBJ1-4 and V is TRBV2, with D unresolved. Trimming removed 4 bases from V and 8 bases from J, with 14 bases in between. This CDR3 has 14 amino acids. CDR1 and CDR2 (germline): SNHLY, FYNNEI. The CDR3 loop is CASSGANRGEKLFF. The DNA for the CDR3 is TGTGCCAGCAGTGGAGCGAACCGAGGGGAAAAACTGTTTTTT.

The chain combines TRBV6-5 with TRBJ1-5; 9 nucleotides agree with TRBD1. J was trimmed by 2 bases and V by 5 bases; bases with no gene match: 4. The CDR3 is made up of 15 amino acids. From germline, CDR1 is MNHEY and CDR2 SVGAGI. CDR3 DNA: TGTGCCAGCAGTACCCGGACAGGGGGCAATCAGCCCCAGCATTTT. This encodes CASSTRTGGNQPQHF.

The V gene is TRBV5-5, the J gene TRBJ1-5; no clear D gene. CDR3 length: 14 amino acids. Trimming took off 3 bases at V and 1 base at J, with 8 bases between the two ends. Germline V gene data show CDR1 as SGHKS and CDR2 as YYEKEE (reference sequence). CDR3 nucleotides: TGTGCCAGCAGCTCCCTCGGCAGCAATCAGCCCCAGCATTTT. Encoded protein: CASSSLGSNQPQHF.

The chain uses TRBV13 and TRBJ2-7; maybe TRBD2 (5 bases). Trimming cost V 5 bases and J 3 bases, with 11 bases left between them. This CDR3 region has 13 residues. Germline CDR1 is PRHDT and CDR2 is FYEKMQ (reference sequence). This chain's CDR3 is CASSRLTSYEQYF. CDR3 nucleotide sequence: TGTGCCAGCAGCCGCCTTACTAGCTACGAGCAGTACTTC.

The chain uses TRBV19 and TRBJ1-4, with TRBD1 matching over 8 bases. The CDR3 runs 15 residues. Germline values: CDR1 LNHDA, CDR2 SQIVND (reference sequence). Trimming removed 3 bases from V and 6 bases from J; junction bases left unmatched: 6. The CDR3 here is CASSMQGARDEKLFF. CDR3 DNA sequence: TGTGCCAGTAGTATGCAGGGGGCGCGGGATGAAAAACTGTTTTTT. The variable domain in full, with the rest retrieved from reference TRBV19 and TRBJ1-4, is DGGITQSPKYLFRKEGQNVTLSCEQNLNHDAMYWYRQDPGQGLRLIYYSQIVNDFQKGDIAEGYSVSREKKESFPLTVTSAQKNPTAFYLCASSMQGARDEKLFFGSGTQLSVL.

This rearrangement joins TRBV2 to TRBJ2-1, with D maybe TRBD2 (6 bases). Trimming shortened V by 1 base and J by 13 bases, and 14 bases separated the two germline ends. The CDR3 loop spans 13 amino acids. Germline V lookup: CDR1 SNHLY, CDR2 FYNNEI. Here the CDR3 reads CASSEGDRDLQFF. The CDR3, as DNA: TGTGCCAGCAGTGAAGGCGACCGGGACTTACAGTTCTTC.

This clone was seen a single time. V is TRBV11-3 and J is TRBJ2-5; 8 nucleotides agree with TRBD1. The CDR3 loop spans 16 amino acids. Germline CDR1 is SGHNT and CDR2 is YENEEA. V was clipped by 3 bases and J by 5 bases; unmatched bases: 11. In DNA, the CDR3 is TGTGCCAGCAGCTTCGGAGGGGCCAGGGGGCTGGAGACCCAGTACTTC. It is translated as CASSFGGARGLETQYF. The full variable domain, completed using reference TRBV11-3 and TRBJ2-5, is EAGVVQSPRYKIIEKKQPVAFWCNPISGHNTLYWYLQNLGQGPELLIRYENEEAVDDSQLPKDRFSAERLKGVDSTLKIQPAELGDSAVYLCASSFGGARGLETQYFGPGTRLLVL.

The chain employs TRBV28 and TRBJ1-1; 8 bases are a match to TRBD1. Germline V gene data show CDR1 as MDHEN and CDR2 as SYDVKM. The CDR3 runs to 15 residues. The trim removed 4 bases at V and 7 bases at J, leaving 11 bases unmatched. CDR3 in amino acids: CASSSRGRGPNEAFF. The CDR3 bases are TGTGCCAGCAGTTCCCGGGGCAGGGGGCCGAATGAAGCTTTCTTT.

J is TRBJ1-2 and V is TRBV4-3, with 7 bases matching TRBD1. Germline CDR1 is LGHNA and CDR2 is YSLEER. V shed 1 base and J 4 bases; nucleotides not matched to a gene: 6. The CDR3 is 15 residues long. The CDR3 loop is CASSQAKGTVYGYTF. In nucleotides, the CDR3 is TGCGCCAGCAGCCAAGCTAAGGGGACAGTCTATGGCTACACCTTC.

This chain connects TRBV7-2 to TRBJ2-2, with unresolved D. V was trimmed by 8 bases and J by 7 bases, leaving 23 bases between them. This CDR3 has 16 amino acids. The germline V gene encodes CDR1 SGHTA and CDR2 FQGNSA. CDR3 protein: CASSHGPDPSGGELFF. DNA for the CDR3: TGTGCCAGCTCCCACGGACCCGATCCTAGTGGCGGGGAGCTGTTTTTT.

CDR3 bases: TGTGCCAGCTCCAAAGCCACAGGGCTCAGCTCCTACGAGCAGTACTTC. Amino acid sequence: CASSKATGLSSYEQYF. V and J are TRBV19 and TRBJ2-7; possible D gene TRBD1, 6 bases. CDR1 LNHDA and CDR2 SQIVND come from the germline V gene (reference sequence). CDR3 length: 16 residues. V dropped 9 bases and J dropped 0 bases, with 21 bases sitting between them.

Comment on this clone: A read error may account for a junction end that differs from germline. V is TRBV28 and J is TRBJ2-1, with TRBD1 matching 11 bases. CDR1 is MDHEN and CDR2 is SYDVKM in the germline V gene. The CDR3 totals 13 residues. The CDR3 coding sequence is TGTGCCAGCAGTCCTGCCCCCCGGGACAGGGGGATCTTC. Translated: CASSPAPRDRGIF.

V gene TRBV28 combines with J gene TRBJ2-6, with D maybe TRBD1 (5 bases). Deletions cut 7 bases from V and 2 bases from J, with 9 bases between. The CDR3 loop spans 14 amino acids. Germline V gives CDR1 MDHEN, CDR2 SYDVKM. The CDR3 region has the DNA TGTGCCAGCATAGGGGATACTGGGGCCAACGTCCTGACTTTC. Translated: CASIGDTGANVLTF.

The CDR3 loop reads CASSLTGTTNEKLFF. The CDR3, as DNA: TGTGCCAGCAGCTTAACAGGGACAACTAATGAAAAACTGTTTTTT. V gene TRBV9 combines with J gene TRBJ1-4; D is perhaps TRBD1 (6 bases). The CDR3 consists of 15 residues. The V gene lost 4 bases and the J gene lost 0 bases, with 10 bases spanning the gap. CDR1 is SGDLS, CDR2 YYNGEE, per germline.

V and J are TRBV6-5 and TRBJ2-7, with D perhaps matching TRBD1 (6 bases). CDR1 and CDR2 (germline): MNHEY, SVGAGI. Trimming left V 7 bases short and J 4 bases short, with 14 bases between. The CDR3 sequence is 13 residues long. The CDR3 coding sequence is TGTGCCAGCAAAAGGACAGCTAATTACGAGCAGTACTTC. It translates to CASKRTANYEQYF.

This chain uses TRBV5-6 with TRBJ1-6; no definite D call. The CDR3 spans 15 residues. The V end was cut by 1 base, the J end by 5 bases, with 10 bases between. Germline CDR1 SGHDT, CDR2 YYEEEE. The CDR3 here is CASSLLGGNNSPLHF. As DNA, the CDR3 is TGTGCCAGCAGCTTGTTGGGCGGCAATAATTCACCCCTCCACTTT. Variable domain in full (rest from reference TRBV5-6 and TRBJ1-6): DAGVTQSPTHLIKTRGQQVTLRCSPKSGHDTVSWYQQALGQGPQFIFQYYEEEERQRGNFPDRFSGHQFPNYSSELNVNALLLGDSALYLCASSLLGGNNSPLHFGNGTRLTVT.

This clone is a singleton in its sample. V is TRBV4-3 and J is TRBJ1-1, with unresolved D. CDR3 length: 16 residues. Germline-derived CDR1 and CDR2 are LGHNA and YSLEER. V gave up 0 bases and J gave up 1 base, with 12 bases separating them. CDR3 sequence reads: CASSQEFGQANTEAFF. In DNA form, the CDR3 reads TGCGCCAGCAGCCAAGAATTCGGGCAGGCGAACACTGAAGCTTTCTTT.

The chain recombines TRBV4-3 with TRBJ1-1, with D uncertain. V lost 0 bases and J lost 8, with 13 bases in between. The CDR3 length is 14 residues. The germline V gene encodes CDR1 LGHNA and CDR2 YSLEER. In DNA, the CDR3 is TGCGCCAGCAGCCAAGATTTACACGCGGGGGAAGCTTTCTTT. The encoded protein is CASSQDLHAGEAFF.

This sequence joins TRBV12-3 or TRBV12-4 and TRBJ1-2; TRBD1 is a possible D gene (6 bases). The CDR3 spans 12 residues. Between the trimmed V and J ends, which lost 4 bases and 8 bases, there was a span of 11 bases. CDR3 sequence (DNA): TGTGCCAGCAGTTCAGGGGCGGGGGGCTACACCTTC. Its protein is CASSSGAGGYTF.

The V gene is TRBV18, the J gene TRBJ1-1; the match to TRBD1 covers 7 bases. The CDR3 runs to 17 residues. With 1 base clipped from V and 7 bases from J, the junction kept 15 bases outside the gene matches. Germline assignment: CDR1 KGHSH and CDR2 LQKENI. As DNA, the CDR3 is TGTGCCAGCTCACCACTCCAAGCTTCCGGGACAGCGCTTGAAGCTTTCTTT. It specifies CASSPLQASGTALEAFF.

The chain joins TRBV28 to TRBJ2-3; D not certain. Germline values: CDR1 MDHEN, CDR2 SYDVKM. Trimming removed 6 bases at V and 6 bases at J, with 13 bases between. This CDR3 has 13 residues. CDR3 in amino acids: CASRNYPKDTQYF. The CDR3 coding sequence is TGTGCCAGCAGGAACTACCCCAAGGATACGCAGTATTTT.

This chain uses TRBV28 with TRBJ2-2; 14 bases match TRBD2. This CDR3 is 16 amino acids long. After removal of 5 bases from V and 7 bases from J, the junction contained 6 bases not matched to a gene. Germline V gene lookup returns CDR1 MDHEN and CDR2 SYDVKM. The CDR3 loop is CASSRLAGGLVGELFF. The CDR3 region has the DNA TGTGCCAGCAGTCGACTAGCGGGGGGGCTGGTCGGGGAGCTGTTTTTT.

CDR3 in amino acids: CASSLVGPYSPGPGYKNIQYF. CDR3 DNA: TGCGCCAGCAGCTTGGTGGGGCCTTACTCTCCGGGCCCCGGTTACAAAAACATTCAGTACTTC. The chain uses TRBV5-1 and TRBJ2-4, with D maybe TRBD1 (5 bases). V shed 0 bases and J shed 3 bases, with 28 bases lying between them. The CDR3 runs 21 residues. Germline V gene lookup returns CDR1 SGHRS and CDR2 YFSETQ.

This CDR3 is CASSQTGFKTEAFF. The CDR3 DNA reads as TGTGCCAGCAGCCAGACAGGGTTTAAGACTGAAGCTTTCTTT. The rearrangement links TRBV3-1 (or the pseudogene TRBV3-2) to TRBJ1-1; 7 nucleotides line up with TRBD1. Looked up from germline, CDR1 is LGHDT and CDR2 is YNNKEL (reference sequence). This CDR3 contains 14 residues. The V segment lost 3 bases and the J segment 5 bases; nucleotides outside the gene matches: 6.

The chain is built from TRBV6-5 and TRBJ2-7, with D possibly being TRBD2 (5 bases). Trimming took 2 bases from V and 6 from J, leaving 11 bases between them. Germline V gene data show CDR1 as MNHEY and CDR2 as SVGAGI. This CDR3 comprises 13 residues. The CDR3 reads CASSYEGASEQYF. CDR3 coding DNA: TGTGCCAGCAGTTACGAGGGTGCGTCCGAGCAGTACTTC.

The chain recombines TRBV5-4 with TRBJ1-1; 7 bases align to TRBD1. CDR1 is SGHNT and CDR2 is YYREEE in the germline V gene (reference sequence). The CDR3 runs 12 residues. Losses at the gene ends were 2 bases for V and 8 bases for J; bases not matched to a gene: 3. The DNA of the CDR3 is TGTGCCAGCAGCTTACAGGGGCTCGAAGCTTTCTTT. This translates into CASSLQGLEAFF.

The chain recombines TRBV30 with TRBJ2-7; no clear D. The CDR3 totals 12 residues. The germline gives CDR1 GTSNPN, CDR2 SVGIG (reference sequence). V lost 5 bases to trimming and J lost 3 bases, with 11 bases between them. The CDR3 nucleotides read TGTGCCTGGTCCTGGGGTATCTACGAGCAGTACTTC. This codes for CAWSWGIYEQYF. Full variable domain (outside the CDR3, taken from reference TRBV30 and TRBJ2-7): SQTIHQWPATLVQPVGSPLSLECTVEGTSNPNLYWYRQAAGRGLQLLFYSVGIGQISSEVPQNLSASRPQDRQFILSSKKLLLSDSGFYLCAWSWGIYEQYFGPGTRLTVT.

V and J are TRBV6-5 and TRBJ2-7; tentative D call: TRBD1 (6 bases). From germline, CDR1 is MNHEY and CDR2 SVGAGI. Trimming took off 7 bases at V and 3 bases at J, with 16 bases between the two ends. The CDR3 is 14 residues long. CDR3 bases: TGTGCCAGCACCACTTACCGGGACAACTACGAGCAGTACTTC. Protein sequence: CASTTYRDNYEQYF.

The V and J genes are TRBV12-3 or TRBV12-4 and TRBJ2-2, with TRBD1 as a possible D gene (5 bases). Trimming removed 2 bases at V and 4 bases at J, with 5 bases between. The CDR3 loop spans 13 amino acids. The CDR3 DNA is TGTGCCAGCAGTTTACAGGGCACCGGGGAGCTGTTTTTT. Protein product: CASSLQGTGELFF.

This rearrangement joins TRBV12-5 to TRBJ2-3; D remains ambiguous. Germline V lookup: CDR1 LGHNT, CDR2 FRNRAP. Between the trimmed V and J ends, which lost 3 bases and 4 bases, there was a span of 5 bases. The CDR3 covers 12 residues. CDR3 region: CASGFSPDTQYF. The DNA for the CDR3 is TGTGCTAGTGGTTTCTCACCAGATACGCAGTATTTT.

The chain has TRBV7-3 and TRBJ2-7; 8 bases align to TRBD1. CDR3 size: 15 residues. In germline, CDR1 is SGHTA, CDR2 FQGTGA. The trim removed 5 bases at V and 2 bases at J, leaving 8 bases unmatched. The CDR3 region is CASSPTGQAPYEQYF. CDR3 in DNA: TGTGCCAGCAGCCCGACGGGACAGGCGCCCTACGAGCAGTACTTC.